This TCR beta chain was sequenced during a study of T cell clonotyping in hematopoietic cell transplantation. Concerning this clone: Its antigen remains unknown.

CDR1 and CDR2 (germline): SGHNT, YYREEE (reference sequence). V lost 5 bases, J lost 2 bases, and 6 bases stayed unmatched. This CDR3 region has 14 residues. Data came from immunoSEQ multiplex PCR; TCRdb stores just in-frame clones and leaves some out. The sample yields more than 2,000 clones, over 75% seen once. Study-wide findings and caveats: After transplant, recipient diversity fell while pathologically expanded clonotypes grew through day 180. At the given depth, recipient repertoires were over 95% de novo clonotypes.

This sequence originates from a male patient aged 50 or older who had an allogeneic stem cell transplant from a related donor, so the T cells may come from the graft donor. Some clones in this sample may be carry-over from other donors' samples. Sequenced here: PBMCs, sampled 100 days after allogeneic stem cell transplant. The chain is built from TRBV5-4 and TRBJ2-7, with TRBD1 matching over 8 bases. DNA of the CDR3: TGTGCCAGCAGTTCACAGGGGGGAGCCTACGAGCAGTACTTC. Translating gives CASSSQGGAYEQYF.